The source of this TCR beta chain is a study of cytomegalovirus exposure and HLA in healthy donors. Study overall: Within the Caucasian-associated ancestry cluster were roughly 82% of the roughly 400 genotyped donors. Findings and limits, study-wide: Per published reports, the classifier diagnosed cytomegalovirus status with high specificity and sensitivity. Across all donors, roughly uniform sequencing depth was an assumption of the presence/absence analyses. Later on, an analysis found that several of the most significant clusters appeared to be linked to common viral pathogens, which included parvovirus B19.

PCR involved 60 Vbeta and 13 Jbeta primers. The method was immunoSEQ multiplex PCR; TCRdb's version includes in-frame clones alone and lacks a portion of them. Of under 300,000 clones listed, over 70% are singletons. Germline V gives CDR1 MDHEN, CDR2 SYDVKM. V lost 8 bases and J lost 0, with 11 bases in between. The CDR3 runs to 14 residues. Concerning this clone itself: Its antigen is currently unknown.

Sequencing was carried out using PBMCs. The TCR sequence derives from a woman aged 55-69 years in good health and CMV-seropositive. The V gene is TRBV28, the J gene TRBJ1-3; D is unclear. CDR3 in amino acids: CASCSVLSGNTIYF. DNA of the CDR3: TGTGCCAGCTGTTCAGTTCTCTCTGGAAACACCATATATTTT.